This T cell receptor (beta chain) derives from a study of tumor-infiltrating lymphocytes in primary liver carcinoma. Notes on the study in general: CD8+ and CD4+ repertoires went uncompared, the samples being bulk unsorted.

Note on this clonotype: What it binds is unknown. One base away lies a much larger clone, so this may be a sequencing read error.

Trimming cost V 7 bases and J 6 bases, with 16 bases left between them. In germline, CDR1 is MNHEY, CDR2 SVGAGI. The CDR3 loop spans 14 amino acids. A primer matching the constant region was used to make TCR beta cDNA from approximately 520 ng of total RNA. ARM-PCR was slightly modified, and three nested multiplex PCR rounds with it gave rise to the TCR beta libraries. PCR rounds one and two used TRBV1-TRBV30 forward primers with a C-beta reverse primer for about 9 cycles each. TCRdb re-analysed the multiplex PCR reads in MiXCR, keeping a single row per CDR3 protein. The sample yields some 190,000 distinct CDR3 sequences, less than 65% seen once. RNA was extracted from whole blood without cell sorting, alongside germline DNA. Chronic HBV infection was present in the patients, who were treatment-naive.

The chain uses TRBV6-5 and TRBJ2-1; D possibly corresponds to TRBD2 (6 bases). The material sequenced was peripheral blood. This TCR was sampled from a man aged 35-49 years with primary liver carcinoma and hepatitis B virus infection. The CDR3 region is CASNQEGRSNEQFF. CDR3 coding DNA: TGTGCCAGCAACCAGGAGGGCAGGAGCAATGAGCAGTTCTTC.